A single TCR beta chain is shown here with its context. Its antigen is still unknown. Measured with immunoSEQ multiplex PCR; TCRdb has only the in-frame clones, and not every one. Of 95,000 to 100,000 clones in the sample, about 90% were seen once. The CDR3 spans 17 residues. The germline V gene has CDR1 LGHDT and CDR2 YNNKEL (reference sequence). With 4 bases removed from V and 0 bases from J, the gap between germline ends came to 19 bases. This sample stems from a study of T cell responses to AZD1222 COVID-19 vaccine. Study-wide findings and caveats: Nearly half of spike-specific TCRs reportedly target variant regions that are unmutated in the B.1.351 and B.1.1.7 variants. CD4 TCRs linked to vaccination spanned spike, dominating at 160-218 and 743-854. Baseline serology detected seropositivity in only six AZD1222 recipients. Donors were mostly white British, more females; clonal diversity possibly underestimated.

The sample in question was peripheral blood, obtained on day 0 of AZD1222 vaccination. V usage is TRBV3-1 (or the pseudogene TRBV3-2) and J usage is TRBJ2-7; D tentatively reads TRBD1 or TRBD2 (5 bases each). The origin of this receptor is an adult in good health. CDR3 in amino acids: CASSPSGGEGSSYEQYF. DNA of the CDR3: TGTGCCAGCAGCCCGTCGGGCGGAGAGGGGTCCTCCTACGAGCAGTACTTC.